This TCR beta chain was sequenced during a study of T-cell reconstitution after alpha-beta-depleted transplantation in children. Preparation of the TCRbeta library was carried out with unique molecular identifiers. From the PCR reads, TCRdb called clonotypes with MiXCR, one entry per CDR3 protein. The sample shows roughly 20,000 distinct CDR3 sequences, approximately 10% of them seen only once. This clonotype appeared many times. The receptor was isolated from a human donor who donated a stem cell graft to a child with chronic granulomatous disease. The sequences come from PBMCs from the stem cell graft donor, collected from the stem cell graft.

The CDR3 DNA follows: TGTGCCAGCAGTTTCAACGGACTAGCGGGGCCCGGTAATGAGCAGTTCTTC. It translates to CASSFNGLAGPGNEQFF. J is TRBJ2-1 and V is TRBV27; 12 bases line up with TRBD2. This CDR3 has 17 amino acids. J lost 7 bases, V lost 3 bases, and 10 bases had no gene match. The V gene's germline CDR1 is MNHEY and CDR2 SMNVEV (reference sequence).